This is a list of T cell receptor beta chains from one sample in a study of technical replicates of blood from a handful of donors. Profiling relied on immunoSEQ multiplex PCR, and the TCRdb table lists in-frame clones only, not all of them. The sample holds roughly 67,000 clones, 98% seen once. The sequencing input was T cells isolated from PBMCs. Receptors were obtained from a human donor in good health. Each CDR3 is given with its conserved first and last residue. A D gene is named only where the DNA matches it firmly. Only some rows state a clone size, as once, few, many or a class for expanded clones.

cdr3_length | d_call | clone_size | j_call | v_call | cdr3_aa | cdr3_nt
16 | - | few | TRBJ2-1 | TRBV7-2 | CASSAYSRSSYNEQFF | TGTGCCAGCAGCGCCTACAGCAGAAGCTCCTACAATGAGCAGTTCTTC
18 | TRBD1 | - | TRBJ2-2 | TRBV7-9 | CASSYPTGGFANTGELFF | TGTGCCAGCAGCTACCCGACAGGGGGCTTTGCGAACACCGGGGAGCTGTTTTTT
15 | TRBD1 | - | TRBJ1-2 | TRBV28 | CASSLMTGGEDGYTF | TGTGCCAGCAGCCTGATGACAGGGGGCGAGGATGGCTACACCTTC
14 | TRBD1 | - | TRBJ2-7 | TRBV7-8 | CASSPRGYSYEQYF | TGTGCCAGCAGCCCCAGGGGGTATAGCTACGAGCAGTACTTC
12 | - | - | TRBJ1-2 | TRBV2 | CASKLGAYGYTF | TGTGCCAGCAAATTGGGGGCCTATGGCTACACCTTC
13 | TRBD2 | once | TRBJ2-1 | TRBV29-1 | CSVGTSVYNEQFF | TGCAGCGTCGGGACTAGCGTCTACAATGAGCAGTTCTTC
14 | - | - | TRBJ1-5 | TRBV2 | CASSVEGVDQPQHF | TGTGCCAGCAGTGTCGAGGGGGTTGACCAGCCCCAGCATTTT
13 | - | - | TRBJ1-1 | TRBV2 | CASTFDSQIEAFF | TGTGCCAGCACCTTTGACAGTCAAATTGAAGCTTTCTTT
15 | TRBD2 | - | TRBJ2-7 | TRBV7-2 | CASSLVPSGFYEQYF | TGTGCCAGCAGCTTAGTTCCTAGCGGGTTTTACGAGCAGTACTTC
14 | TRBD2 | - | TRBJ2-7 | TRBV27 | CASSLKRGRFEQYF | TGTGCCAGCAGTTTAAAACGCGGGAGGTTTGAGCAGTACTTC
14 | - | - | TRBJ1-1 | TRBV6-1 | CASSERDTTWEAFF | TGTGCCAGCAGTGAAAGGGACACGACCTGGGAAGCTTTCTTT
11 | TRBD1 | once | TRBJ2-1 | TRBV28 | CASSRGPEQFF | TGTGCCAGCAGTAGGGGGCCCGAGCAGTTCTTC
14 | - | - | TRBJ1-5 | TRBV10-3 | CAISEGTFNQPQHF | TGTGCCATCAGTGAGGGGACATTCAATCAGCCCCAGCATTTT
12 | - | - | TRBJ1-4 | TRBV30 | CASGLRHEKLFF | TGTGCCTCGGGATTAAGGCATGAAAAACTGTTTTTT
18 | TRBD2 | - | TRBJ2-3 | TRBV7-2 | CASSLGLMSSGGPDTQYF | TGTGCCAGCAGCTTAGGGCTAATGTCTTCGGGGGGGCCAGATACGCAGTATTTT
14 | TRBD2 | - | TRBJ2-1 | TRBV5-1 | CASSLEGGKGEQFF | TGCGCCAGCAGCTTGGAGGGAGGGAAGGGGGAGCAGTTCTTC
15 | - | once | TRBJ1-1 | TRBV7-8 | CASSARRVPPLEAFF | TGTGCCAGCAGCGCGCGGCGAGTCCCACCTTTGGAAGCTTTCTTT
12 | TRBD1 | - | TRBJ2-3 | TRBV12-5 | CASGLTGLTQYF | TGTGCTAGTGGTCTGACAGGGCTTACGCAGTATTTT
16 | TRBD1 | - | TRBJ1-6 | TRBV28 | CASSYVAGQGTSPLHF | TGTGCCAGCAGTTACGTCGCGGGACAGGGCACATCACCCCTCCACTTT
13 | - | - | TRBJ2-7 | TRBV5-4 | CASSAGVVREQYF | TGTGCCAGCAGCGCAGGGGTTGTACGCGAGCAGTACTTC
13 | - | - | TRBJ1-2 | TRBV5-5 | CASSIGGNDGYTF | TGTGCCAGCAGCATAGGAGGGAACGATGGCTACACCTTC
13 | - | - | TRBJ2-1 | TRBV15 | CATSGYVANEQFF | TGTGCCACCAGCGGCTACGTAGCGAATGAGCAGTTCTTC
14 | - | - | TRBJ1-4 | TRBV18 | CASSHTATNEKLFF | TGTGCCAGCTCACACACCGCAACTAATGAAAAACTGTTTTTT
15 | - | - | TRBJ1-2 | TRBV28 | CASSYDRLLNYGYTF | TGTGCCAGCAGTTACGACCGACTTCTTAACTATGGCTACACCTTC
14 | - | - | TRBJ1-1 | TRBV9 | CASSVAVVNTEAFF | TGTGCCAGCAGCGTAGCTGTCGTGAACACTGAAGCTTTCTTT
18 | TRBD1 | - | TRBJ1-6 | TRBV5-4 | CASSLAPPGQVLNSPLHF | TGTGCCAGCAGCTTGGCGCCTCCGGGACAGGTTTTAAATTCACCCCTCCACTTT
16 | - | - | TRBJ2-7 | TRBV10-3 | CAISESIVSTSYEQYF | TGTGCCATCAGTGAGTCGATAGTAAGCACCTCCTACGAGCAGTACTTC
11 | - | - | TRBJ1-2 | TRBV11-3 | CASSTLGAYTF | TGTGCCAGCAGCACCTTGGGGGCCTACACCTTC
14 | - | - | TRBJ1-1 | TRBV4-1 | CASSQDGLNTEAFF | TGCGCCAGCAGCCAAGATGGGCTGAACACTGAAGCTTTCTTT
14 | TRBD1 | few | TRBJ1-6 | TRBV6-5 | CASRTGAYNSPLHF | TGTGCCAGCAGGACAGGGGCGTATAATTCACCCCTCCACTTT
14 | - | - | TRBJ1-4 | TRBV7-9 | CASSPGTTNEKLFF | TGTGCCAGCAGCCCAGGAACAACTAATGAAAAACTGTTTTTT
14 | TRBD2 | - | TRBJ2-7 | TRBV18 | CASSPIAGSYEQYF | TGTGCCAGCTCACCAATAGCGGGGTCCTACGAGCAGTACTTC
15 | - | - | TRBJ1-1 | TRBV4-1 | CASSQGTDLNTEAFF | TGCGCCAGCAGCCAAGGGACAGATCTGAACACTGAAGCTTTCTTT
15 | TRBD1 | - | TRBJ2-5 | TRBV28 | CASSRKTGRQETQYF | TGTGCCAGCAGTCGCAAGACAGGGCGGCAAGAGACCCAGTACTTC
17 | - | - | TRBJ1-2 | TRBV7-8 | CASSLVSVRVANYGYTF | TGTGCCAGCAGCTTAGTTTCAGTGAGGGTGGCTAACTATGGCTACACCTTC
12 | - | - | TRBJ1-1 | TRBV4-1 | CASSQDLTEAFF | TGCGCCAGCAGCCAAGATCTTACTGAAGCTTTCTTT
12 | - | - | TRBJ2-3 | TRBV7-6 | CASRGLGDTQYF | TGTGCCAGCAGGGGGCTCGGAGATACGCAGTATTTT
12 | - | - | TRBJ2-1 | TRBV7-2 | CASSPVGTQQFF | TGTGCCAGCAGCCCAGTGGGGACTCAGCAGTTCTTC
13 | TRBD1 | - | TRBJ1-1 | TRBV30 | CAWDGTGNTEAFF | TGTGCCTGGGATGGGACAGGGAACACTGAAGCTTTCTTT
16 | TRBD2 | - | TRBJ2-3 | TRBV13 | CASSSLAGYVTDTQYF | TGTGCCAGCAGCTCGTTAGCGGGGTACGTCACAGATACGCAGTATTTT
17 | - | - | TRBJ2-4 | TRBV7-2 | CASSWVGGALAKNIQYF | TGTGCCAGCAGCTGGGTAGGCGGAGCTCTAGCCAAAAACATTCAGTACTTC
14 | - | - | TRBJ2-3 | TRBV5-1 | CASSFTGSTDTQYF | TGCGCCAGCAGCTTCACAGGGAGCACAGATACGCAGTATTTT
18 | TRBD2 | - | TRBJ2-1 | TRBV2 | CASSSRLAGISSYNEQFF | TGTGCCAGCAGTTCGCGACTAGCGGGAATTAGCTCCTACAATGAGCAGTTCTTC
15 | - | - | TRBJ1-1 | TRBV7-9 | CASNYEPLGNTEAFF | TGTGCCAGCAACTACGAACCTCTCGGGAACACTGAAGCTTTCTTT
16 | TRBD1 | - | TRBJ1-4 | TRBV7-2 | CASSRQGPATNEKLFF | TGTGCCAGCAGCAGACAGGGTCCCGCAACTAATGAAAAACTGTTTTTT
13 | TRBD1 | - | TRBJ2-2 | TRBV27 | CASRKTGVGELFF | TGTGCCAGCAGAAAGACAGGGGTCGGGGAGCTGTTTTTT
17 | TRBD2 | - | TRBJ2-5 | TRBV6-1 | CASSEALTSGSRETQYF | TGTGCCAGCAGTGAAGCGCTTACTAGCGGGAGCAGAGAGACCCAGTACTTC
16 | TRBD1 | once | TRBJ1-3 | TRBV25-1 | CASSKQGAISGNTIYF | TGTGCCAGCAGCAAACAGGGGGCGATTTCTGGAAACACCATATATTTT
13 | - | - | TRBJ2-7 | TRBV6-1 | CASSDRLSYEQYF | TGTGCCAGCAGTGACCGACTGAGCTACGAGCAGTACTTC
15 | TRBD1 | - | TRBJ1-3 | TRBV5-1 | CASRSTGLSGNTIYF | TGCGCCAGCAGGTCGACAGGGTTGTCCGGAAACACCATATATTTT
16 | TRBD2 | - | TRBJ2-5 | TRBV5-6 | CASSPNTGTRGETQYF | TGTGCCAGCAGCCCAAATACCGGGACTAGAGGAGAGACCCAGTACTTC
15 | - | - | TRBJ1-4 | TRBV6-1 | CASRALSGTNEKLFF | TGTGCCAGCAGAGCCTTGAGCGGAACTAATGAAAAACTGTTTTTT
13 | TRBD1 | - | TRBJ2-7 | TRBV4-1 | CASSWDSSYEQYF | TGCGCCAGCAGCTGGGACAGCTCCTACGAGCAGTACTTC
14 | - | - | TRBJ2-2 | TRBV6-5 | CASSYQGYTGELFF | TGTGCCAGCAGTTACCAGGGGTACACCGGGGAGCTGTTTTTT
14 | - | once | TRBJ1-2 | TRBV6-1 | CASTPLGTNYGYTF | TGTGCCAGCACCCCCTTGGGCACTAACTATGGCTACACCTTC
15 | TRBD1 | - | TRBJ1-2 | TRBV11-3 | CASSRGQGKYHGYTF | TGTGCCAGCAGCCGAGGACAGGGGAAATACCATGGCTACACCTTC
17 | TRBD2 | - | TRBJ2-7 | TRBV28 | CASSFPGLAGEIGEQYF | TGTGCCAGCAGTTTCCCGGGACTAGCGGGGGAGATCGGCGAGCAGTACTTC